This TCR beta chain stems from a study of vaccination effects on CD4 cells after COVID-19. Sequenced by immunoSEQ multiplex PCR; TCRdb stores in-frame clones only, minus some. The sample includes 45,000 to 60,000 clones, roughly 76% of them seen just once. In regard to this clone: Its antigen is as yet unknown.

Notes on the study in general: Post-vaccine spike-reactive clones in convalescents were mainly new vaccine-induced clones. There was marked clonal contraction among infection- and vaccine-induced clones late after vaccination.

The ends lost 6 bases at V and 9 bases at J; junction bases unmatched: 8. Germline-derived CDR1 and CDR2 are ENHRY and SYGVKD. The CDR3 consists of 14 residues. Subsequent to approximately 9 days of culture, CD4+ T cells were isolated. Cultures had half their medium replaced with IL-2 medium on days 3 and 7. The source is a human donor who had a prior SARS-CoV-2 infection. The sample consisted of CD4+ T cells from PBMCs cultured without peptide, taken before COVID-19 vaccination. The rearrangement links TRBV10-3 to TRBJ2-1, with 10 bases identical to TRBD2. The chain's CDR3 is CAIRASGSRGEQFF. CDR3 DNA sequence: TGTGCCATCAGGGCTAGCGGGAGTAGAGGTGAGCAGTTCTTC.